The rows below give T cell receptor beta chains drawn from one sample of a study of shared clonotypes between healthy human individuals. Only in-frame clones appear in the TCRdb table, and some are missing; sequencing was by immunoSEQ multiplex PCR. This sample has about 2.4 million clones, with roughly 92% found just once. The sample taken for sequencing was naive CD4+ T cells sorted from blood. The origin of the receptors is a man aged 18 to 29 in good health. The CDR3 runs from the conserved cysteine through the conserved F or W. The D gene is left open where the match is weak. Where a row states a size, it is once, few, many or the class of an expanded clone; other rows omit it.

V gene	D gene	J gene	clone size	CDR3 protein	CDR3 DNA
TRBV27	-	TRBJ2-6	few	CATSPTGGFGANVLTF	TGTGCCACCTCTCCCACAGGAGGATTTGGGGCCAACGTCCTGACTTTC
TRBV11-3	-	TRBJ2-1	-	CASSGVSAGEQFF	TGTGCCAGCAGCGGAGTAAGCGCGGGTGAGCAGTTCTTC
TRBV2	-	TRBJ1-4	-	CASNPGRLNEKLFF	TGTGCCAGCAACCCGGGACGCCTTAATGAAAAACTGTTTTTT
TRBV7-9	-	TRBJ1-2	-	CASSQQTLGYTF	TGTGCCAGCAGCCAACAGACGCTCGGGTACACCTTC
TRBV19	-	TRBJ1-6	few	CASSIFPGESPLHF	TGTGCCAGTAGTATTTTCCCAGGGGAGTCACCCCTCCACTTT
TRBV7-2	-	TRBJ1-5	once	CASSLTNQPQHF	TGTGCCAGCAGCTTGACCAATCAGCCCCAGCATTTT
TRBV11-2	-	TRBJ2-5	-	CASSPGVRETQYF	TGTGCCAGCAGCCCAGGCGTACGGGAGACCCAGTACTTC
TRBV10-2	TRBD1	TRBJ1-1	-	CASQGAGGMNTEAFF	TGCGCCAGCCAGGGGGCGGGCGGTATGAACACTGAAGCTTTCTTT
TRBV19	-	TRBJ1-5	-	CASSRQGYSNQPQHF	TGTGCCAGTAGCCGTCAAGGCTATAGCAATCAGCCCCAGCATTTT
TRBV6-1	-	TRBJ1-3	once	CASSEPGSPGNTIYF	TGTGCCAGCAGTGAGCCAGGGAGCCCTGGAAACACCATATATTTT
TRBV5-6	-	TRBJ1-5	-	CASSLGGSNQPQHF	TGTGCCAGCAGCTTGGGGGGGTCCAATCAGCCCCAGCATTTT
TRBV30	-	TRBJ1-4	-	CACGGISNEKLFF	TGTGCCTGTGGGGGGATTTCGAATGAAAAACTGTTTTTT
TRBV6-1	-	TRBJ1-2	few	CASSEGVLTGGYTF	TGTGCCAGCAGTGAAGGGGTTTTGACGGGAGGCTACACCTTC
TRBV19	TRBD1	TRBJ2-5	-	CASSMRTGGFETQYF	TGTGCCAGTAGTATGAGGACAGGGGGCTTTGAGACCCAGTACTTC
TRBV7-3	-	TRBJ2-2	-	CASSQSTGPLGTGELFF	TGTGCCAGCAGCCAGTCTACAGGACCGCTTGGAACCGGGGAGCTGTTTTTT
TRBV7-2	-	TRBJ2-3	-	CASSPGHATDTQYF	TGTGCCAGCAGCCCGGGCCACGCCACAGATACGCAGTATTTT
TRBV5-6	-	TRBJ1-6	-	CASSPTDEGYNSPLHF	TGTGCCAGCAGCCCCACTGATGAGGGCTATAATTCACCCCTCCACTTT
TRBV7-3	-	TRBJ1-2	-	CASSLNDPGLGGYTF	TGTGCCAGCAGCTTAAACGATCCCGGATTAGGAGGCTACACCTTC
TRBV28	-	TRBJ2-7	-	CASTPPQGYEQYF	TGTGCCAGCACCCCCCCACAGGGTTACGAGCAGTACTTC
TRBV6-5	-	TRBJ2-5	-	CASSYLPEGGKTQYF	TGTGCCAGCAGTTACCTGCCAGAGGGGGGAAAGACCCAGTACTTC
TRBV2	TRBD1	TRBJ2-7	-	CASRRTGAPLEQYF	TGTGCCAGCAGGAGGACAGGGGCTCCCCTCGAGCAGTACTTC
TRBV30	-	TRBJ1-5	-	CAWSVRGGYNQPQHF	TGTGCCTGGAGTGTACGAGGGGGATACAATCAGCCCCAGCATTTT
TRBV6-1	-	TRBJ1-1	few	CASSGQMNTEAFF	TGTGCCAGCAGTGGACAGATGAACACTGAAGCTTTCTTT
TRBV7-8	-	TRBJ1-3	once	CASSLGFTRGGNSGNTIYF	TGTGCCAGCAGCTTAGGGTTTACGAGGGGGGGAAACTCTGGAAACACCATATATTTT
TRBV15	-	TRBJ1-4	-	CATSRDLSRGGTNEKLFF	TGTGCCACCAGCAGAGATCTCTCTCGGGGGGGAACTAATGAAAAACTGTTTTTT
TRBV30	-	TRBJ2-7	-	CAWSPSPYEQYF	TGTGCCTGGAGTCCATCACCCTACGAGCAGTACTTC
TRBV7-9	TRBD1	TRBJ2-7	-	CASSFTPGDRKYF	TGTGCCAGCAGCTTTACCCCGGGGGACAGGAAGTACTTC
TRBV6-5	-	TRBJ1-4	-	CASSPRQPNEKLFF	TGTGCCAGCTCCCCTAGACAGCCTAATGAAAAACTGTTTTTT